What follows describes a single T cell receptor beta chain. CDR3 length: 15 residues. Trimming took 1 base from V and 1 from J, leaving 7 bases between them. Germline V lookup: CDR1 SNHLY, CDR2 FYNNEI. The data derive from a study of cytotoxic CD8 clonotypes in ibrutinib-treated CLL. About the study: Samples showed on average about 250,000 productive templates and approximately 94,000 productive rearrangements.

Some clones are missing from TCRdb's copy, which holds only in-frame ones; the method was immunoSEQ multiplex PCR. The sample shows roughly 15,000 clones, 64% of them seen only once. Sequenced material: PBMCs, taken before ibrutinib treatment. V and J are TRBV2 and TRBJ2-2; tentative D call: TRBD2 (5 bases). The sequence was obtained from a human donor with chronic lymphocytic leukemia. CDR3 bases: TGTGCCAGCAGTGAAGTGGAGGTGAACACCGGGGAGCTGTTTTTT. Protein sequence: CASSEVEVNTGELFF.